The sequence of this TCR beta chain was determined in a study of post-analysis software for immune sequencing data. This clonotype was observed many times. The antigen is unknown. Overall study results and limits: Five or six TRBV segments (TRBV5-6, TRBV5-1 and TRBV20-1 among them) occurred more frequently in patients than in controls.

Unique-molecular-identifier-tagged TCR beta cDNA libraries were used. T cells, about 0.95 to 11 million of them, yielded approximately 530,000 cDNA molecules. TCRdb reanalysed the PCR reads using MiXCR and keeps one entry per CDR3 protein. This table holds fewer than 850,000 distinct CDR3 sequences, 25% to 30% found once. CDR3 length: 11 residues. V was clipped by 2 bases and J by 5 bases, with 4 bases between them. Per germline, CDR1 SGHAT and CDR2 FQNNGV. Material: blood. V is TRBV11-2 and J is TRBJ2-7, with D hard to call. The TCR was taken from a girl aged 10 to 17 with multiple sclerosis. DNA of the CDR3: TGTGCCAGCAGCTTAAGCGACGAGCAGTACTTC. It encodes CASSLSDEQYF.